The 8 T cell receptor beta chains in this list originate from one sample, sequenced in a study of regulatory T cells in long-lasting Graves disease (dated by TCRdb to the early 2020s). The protocol used for the library was multiplex PCR. Sequencing used an Illumina HiSeq 4000. TCR beta libraries were built with iRepertoire HTBI primers and Arm-PCR amplification of CDR3 regions. The public sequencing data were trimmed at Q25 with fastp and processed into clonotypes with MiXCR by TCRdb, which kept only in-frame beta chains. Entries are consolidated by CDR3 protein sequence, retaining the most common genes and DNA. Counted in this sample were fewer than 500,000 distinct CDR3 sequences; around 15% of them appeared once. 12% of the sample goes to the ten largest clones. The time point label here, explained by the study, means: newly diagnosed GD, antithyroid drugs for less than 3 months. RNA was extracted from PBMCs in TRIzol for both TCR sequencing and RNA sequencing.

The same sample was also used in a study of T cells in Graves' hyperthyroidism and ophthalmopathy.

This sample comprised peripheral blood mononuclear cells (PBMCs), obtained at new diagnosis, from a patient treated with antithyroid drugs. The source of these receptors is a man aged 35 to 55 with Graves disease. Donor details come from another sample of the same person, matched by shared clones.

V and J are TRBV6-1 and TRBJ2-7, with 8 bases that match TRBD2. V gave up 10 bases and J gave up 2 bases; unmatched junction bases: 10. The CDR3 contains 14 residues. The V gene's germline CDR1 is MNHNS and CDR2 SASEGT. Here the CDR3 DNA reads TGTGCCACCGACCAGCGAGCGGGGGCCTACGAGCAGTACTTC. Translated: CATDQRAGAYEQYF.

This clonotype was observed many times. This chain uses TRBV5-1 with TRBJ1-3; D is undetermined. The length of the CDR3 is 15 residues. Trimming pared 0 bases from V and 0 bases from J, leaving 7 bases between. Germline V gives CDR1 SGHRS, CDR2 YFSETQ. The chain's CDR3 is CASSLVGNSGNTIYF. The CDR3 DNA sequence: TGCGCCAGCAGCTTGGTAGGCAACTCTGGAAACACCATATATTTT. Based on the CDR3 plus reference TRBV5-1 and TRBJ1-3, the full variable domain is KAGVTQTPRYLIKTRGQQVTLSCSPISGHRSVSWYQQTPGQGLQFLFEYFSETQRNKGNFPGRFSGRQFSNSRSEMNVSTLELGDSALYLCASSLVGNSGNTIYFGEGSWLTVV.

This clonotype came up a few times. The rearrangement links TRBV12-3 or TRBV12-4 to TRBJ2-4; 7 bases align to TRBD2. This CDR3 is built from 15 residues. J gave up 9 bases and V 7 bases, and 15 bases lay outside the gene matches. The CDR3 nucleotides read TGTGCCAGCACAGAGCGGGGAGGAAAGTGGAGCATTCAGTACTTC. This translates into CASTERGGKWSIQYF.

This clonotype has ten or more counts. The gene calls are TRBV27 and TRBJ2-7; 7 nucleotides match TRBD2. The CDR3 sequence is 16 residues long. Germline CDR1 MNHEY, CDR2 SMNVEV (reference sequence). Trimming removed 4 bases from V and 2 bases from J; junction bases left unmatched: 11. DNA for the CDR3: TGTGCCAGCAGTTACTCGACTAGCCGCCGTACCTACGAGCAGTACTTC. Translated, it gives CASSYSTSRRTYEQYF.

The V call is TRBV7-9, the J call TRBJ1-4; possible D gene TRBD1, 6 bases. This CDR3 region has 14 residues. Between the trimmed V and J ends, which lost 7 bases and 8 bases, there was a span of 17 bases. Germline loops: CDR1 SEHNR, CDR2 FQNEAQ (reference sequence). The CDR3 loop reads CASKISAGDEKLFF. In DNA form, the CDR3 reads TGTGCCAGCAAAATTAGTGCAGGGGACGAAAAACTGTTTTTT.

This sequence joins TRBV18 and TRBJ2-1; D might be TRBD2 (6 bases). The J call may be incorrect, as the DNA end agrees better with TRBJ2-5. This CDR3 has 15 amino acids. Germline CDR1 is KGHSH and CDR2 is LQKENI. The CDR3, as DNA: TGTGCCAGCTCACCAAGAGCGGGCTCACAAGAGACCCAGTACTTC. This encodes CASSPRAGSQETQYF.

This clonotype was counted at least ten times. The chain is built from TRBV7-8 and TRBJ2-7; 7 bases fit TRBD2. Trimming at V came to 2 bases and at J to 4 bases, leaving 5 bases not matched to a gene. Per the germline V gene, CDR1 is SGHVS and CDR2 is FQNEAQ. This CDR3 is 14 amino acids long. The chain's CDR3 is CASSLSLAVYEQYF. CDR3 DNA sequence: TGTGCCAGCAGCTTAAGTCTAGCGGTATACGAGCAGTACTTC.

The table lists this clonotype with many counts. The gene calls are TRBV20-1 and TRBJ2-3; D not resolved. The V gene lost 3 bases and the J gene lost 6 bases, with 22 bases spanning the gap. The CDR3 is 16 residues long. The germline gives CDR1 DFQATT, CDR2 SNEGSKA (reference sequence). This chain's CDR3 is CSASLEVQSSADTQYF. As DNA, the CDR3 is TGCAGTGCTAGTTTAGAGGTACAGAGCAGTGCGGATACGCAGTATTTT.